This TCR beta chain was obtained from a study of molecular identifiers for immune sequencing clone quantification (dated by TCRdb to 2017 to 2018). In terms of the full investigation: For a replicate experiment, RNA from about 21,000 or 97,000 naive CD8 T cells was divided into five aliquots, of which four were sequenced. This methods study used CD8 T cells to benchmark TCR RNA copy counting and molecular-identifier clustering-based TCR repertoire sequencing (MIDCIRS).

Receptors were amplified or captured by PCR. Instrument on record: Illumina HiSeq 4000. Bulk TCR libraries were generated as previously described, with the TCR primers listed in Table S5 used. Total RNA was purified with the Qiagen AllPrep DNA/RNA kit. Reads from multiple sequencing runs of the same library were pooled before analysis. From the authors' description of their analysis: Only reads with exact TCR constant sequence were kept, trimmed to 150 nt, and grouped by their 12-nt molecular barcodes. Reads within each barcode group were sub-clustered using a 15% Levenshtein threshold, and quality-weighted consensus sequences were constructed for each RNA molecule. Non-functional sequences were discarded, and so were lower-count sequences lying one edit away from another sequence. Based on fitting two negative binomial distributions, any barcode sub-cluster with under 20% of the maximum read count was discarded. TCRdb passed the public sequencing reads through fastp at Q25 and MiXCR, retaining productive beta sequences. When rows share a CDR3 protein, they turn into one entry using the most common DNA and genes. TCRdb, not the original authors, processed these V and J calls. Recorded for this sample are tens of thousands of distinct CDR3 sequences; around 17% of them occurred a single time. The top ten clonotypes cover approximately 1.6% of the sample.

Of note for this clonotype: Its antigen remains undetermined. One base away there is no much larger clone; base qualities are not given.

Libraries of naive CD8 T cells were generated from roughly 20,000 to 1,000,000 sorted cells, with 10%, 30% or 50% of the purified RNA used. Naive CD8 T cells were FACS-sorted as CD8+CD4-CCR7+CD45RA+ on a BD FACSAria II into RLT Plus buffer. Detection sensitivity was tested by spiking Jurkat RNA equal to ten or so TCR copies' worth into samples containing roughly 17,000-1,100,000 naive CD8 T cells. CD8 T cells were enriched using RosetteSep CD8+ T Cell Enrichment Cocktail and Ficoll-Paque, and the enriched cells then underwent ACK red cell lysis. The paper's findings and limits, for the study overall: A single cell's worth of spiked-in Jurkat TCR RNA was reported detectable even among 850,000 to 1,000,000 naive CD8 T cells. In CMV-specific effector cells, over 98% of molecules were held by clones above 20 RNA copies, whereas under 1% of molecules were held by such clones in naive cells. The naive libraries included spiked-in Jurkat TCR RNA (under eleven copies' worth), and this Jurkat TCR RNA is not part of the donor repertoire. The sizes of highly expanded clones could end up underestimated when identical TCR molecules share a barcode. Modeling gave around 3.3 recovered TCR RNA copies per cell versus approximately 10 by digital PCR, implying approximately 30% capture efficiency. When barcode sub-clustering was omitted, TCR diversity was inflated by chimeric consensus sequences, with chimeras reaching as high as 47%.

This TCR was sampled from a human donor in good health. Some libraries in this study had Jurkat cell RNA spiked in. Sequencing was performed on naive CD8+ T cells from blood, with Jurkat cell RNA spiked in. In the paper's terms, the cell subset or site label means: FACS-sorted CD8+CD4-CCR7+CD45RA+ naive T cells.

The CDR3: CASSLLFGSYEQYF. The DNA is TGTGCCAGCAGTTTACTGTTCGGCTCCTACGAGCAGTACTTC. The chain couples TRBV27 to TRBJ2-7; no confident D gene assignment can be made. The CDR3 runs 14 amino acids, cysteine and phenylalanine included. Solely the CDR3 DNA is kept, with 42 bases framed from the first base. From the germline V gene (reference sequence), CDR1 is MNHEY and CDR2 is SMNVEV. V loses 2 bases, J loses 0 bases, and the germline ends lie 8 bases apart.